These 27 T cell receptor beta chains were all obtained from the same sample, sequenced in a study of blood T cell repertoires in COVID-19. Produced via immunoSEQ multiplex PCR; TCRdb's table is partial and in-frame only. This sample has tens of thousands of clones, with more than 85% found just once. Sequencing was performed on PBMCs or T cells enriched from blood (not recorded which). The receptor set was obtained from a woman between 50 and 59 years old who had recovered from COVID-19.

In this sample, this clone is medium-sized (0.01 to 0.1%). The V and J genes are TRBV7-9 and TRBJ1-1; D call uncertain. Germline CDR1 reads SEHNR; CDR2 reads FQNEAQ (reference sequence). The ends were cut back, 4 bases at V and 7 bases at J, with 16 bases in the middle. This CDR3 region has 14 residues. The CDR3, as DNA: TGTGCCAGCAGCTCACCCTGGAGGACGATTGAAGCTTTCTTT. Translation: CASSSPWRTIEAFF.

The gene calls are TRBV11-2 and TRBJ1-3; TRBD1 might be the D (5 bases). The V end lost 5 bases, the J end lost 4 bases, and 12 bases lay between the germline ends. The CDR3 spans 14 residues. Germline CDR1 reads SGHAT; CDR2 reads FQNNGV. The CDR3 is CASSAQGGGNTIYF. The CDR3 coding sequence is TGTGCCAGCAGCGCGCAGGGTGGAGGAAACACCATATATTTT.

J is TRBJ2-5 and V is TRBV10-3; 10 nucleotides agree with TRBD2. Germline values: CDR1 ENHRY, CDR2 SYGVKD. V dropped 8 bases and J dropped 4; count of bases not matched to a gene: 13. CDR3 length: 16 residues. CDR3 sequence (DNA): TGTGCCATCGGCTCGATAGCGGGAGGTGGAGCAGAGACCCAGTACTTC. This codes for CAIGSIAGGGAETQYF.

The CDR3 sequence: CASRPILKSGANVLTF. In DNA, the CDR3 is TGCGCCAGCAGGCCAATCCTAAAGTCTGGGGCCAACGTCCTGACTTTC. This chain links TRBV5-1 with TRBJ2-6; D unresolved. Trimming shortened V by 5 bases and J by 1 base, and 13 bases separated the two germline ends. Per germline, CDR1 SGHRS and CDR2 YFSETQ. The CDR3 consists of 16 residues.

This chain links TRBV7-9 with TRBJ2-1; 10 positions match TRBD1. In germline, CDR1 is SEHNR, CDR2 FQNEAQ (reference sequence). This CDR3 comprises 15 residues. V dropped 4 bases and J dropped 0; count of bases not matched to a gene: 0. CDR3 amino acids: CASSWDRGSYNEQFF. The CDR3 nucleotides read TGTGCCAGCAGCTGGGACAGGGGCTCCTACAATGAGCAGTTCTTC.

This clone occurred once. The chain links TRBV28 to TRBJ1-1, with 7 bases aligning to TRBD1. The V segment lost 9 bases and the J segment 3 bases; nucleotides outside the gene matches: 7. This CDR3 is 13 amino acids long. Germline V gene lookup returns CDR1 MDHEN and CDR2 SYDVKM. CDR3 region: CASKTGLDTEAFF. Written as DNA, the CDR3 is TGTGCCAGTAAGACAGGGTTGGACACTGAAGCTTTCTTT.

The chain links TRBV28 to TRBJ1-6; weak D call: TRBD1 (5 bases). Looked up from germline, CDR1 is MDHEN and CDR2 is SYDVKM. V was pared by 5 bases and J by 9 bases, with 23 bases between. This CDR3 comprises 17 residues. The CDR3 spells CASSPFGWRGNASPLHF. CDR3 DNA sequence: TGTGCCAGCAGTCCGTTTGGCTGGAGGGGTAATGCTTCACCCCTCCACTTT.

This chain connects TRBV19 to TRBJ2-1, with D possibly TRBD2 on 6 matching bases. Germline CDR1 LNHDA, CDR2 SQIVND (reference sequence). The V gene lost 1 base and the J gene lost 5 bases, with 9 bases spanning the gap. This CDR3 comprises 14 residues. The CDR3 loop is CASSIVRENNEQFF. CDR3 DNA sequence: TGTGCCAGTAGTATAGTTCGGGAGAACAATGAGCAGTTCTTC.

The V gene is TRBV29-1, the J gene TRBJ2-1, with TRBD1 identical over 9 bases. From germline, CDR1 is SQVTM and CDR2 ANQGSEA. This CDR3 has 14 residues. With V trimmed by 4 bases and J by 9 bases, 10 bases remained unmatched. CDR3 region: CSVVVQGAWGEQFF. The DNA of the CDR3 is TGCAGCGTTGTTGTACAGGGGGCGTGGGGTGAGCAGTTCTTC.

V gene TRBV5-1 combines with J gene TRBJ1-1; D is possibly TRBD1 (5 bases). The V gene's germline CDR1 is SGHRS and CDR2 YFSETQ. This CDR3 is 18 amino acids long. Trimming pared 0 bases from V and 1 base from J, leaving 19 bases between. CDR3 DNA sequence: TGCGCCAGCAGCTTGGCCGGGACTTCCCGGGAGAAGAACACTGAAGCTTTCTTT. It codes for CASSLAGTSREKNTEAFF.

This clone has a handful of counts. V and J are TRBV11-2 and TRBJ2-2; D is uncertain. The CDR3 is 16 amino acids. Per germline, CDR1 SGHAT and CDR2 FQNNGV. V was pared by 6 bases and J by 3 bases, with 17 bases between. The CDR3 bases are TGTGCCAGCAGTAGTCGACCGAGGCGAGACACCGGGGAGCTGTTTTTT. Its translation: CASSSRPRRDTGELFF.

This rearrangement joins TRBV6-5 to TRBJ1-6; D gene ambiguous. CDR1 is MNHEY, CDR2 SVGAGI, per germline. This CDR3 region has 16 residues. V was pared by 0 bases and J by 2 bases, with 8 bases between. The DNA of the CDR3 is TGTGCCAGCAGTTACTCGGCGGTGGCCTATAATTCACCCCTCCACTTT. Amino acids: CASSYSAVAYNSPLHF.

This clone was found a few times. This sequence joins TRBV7-9 and TRBJ2-1; D uncertain. This CDR3 has 12 amino acids. V was trimmed by 5 bases and J by 10 bases, leaving 12 bases between them. Germline-derived CDR1 and CDR2 are SEHNR and FQNEAQ (reference sequence). The CDR3: CASSANWAEQFF. CDR3 coding DNA: TGTGCCAGCAGCGCAAACTGGGCGGAGCAGTTCTTC.

This chain connects TRBV11-3 to TRBJ2-3; TRBD2 is a possible D gene (5 bases). V lost 5 bases, J lost 1 base, and 13 bases lay in between. The length of the CDR3 is 15 residues. The germline CDR1 and CDR2 sequences are SGHNT and YENEEA. CDR3: CASSPSLGGTDTQYF. As DNA, the CDR3 is TGTGCCAGCAGCCCCTCGCTCGGGGGCACAGATACGCAGTATTTT.

This rearrangement joins TRBV7-2 to TRBJ1-2, with a weak D call TRBD1 (6 bases). There are 13 residues in the CDR3. The V gene lost 4 bases and the J gene lost 3 bases, with 9 bases spanning the gap. Germline loops: CDR1 SGHTA, CDR2 FQGNSA. The CDR3 loop reads CASSSRGDYGYTF. The DNA of the CDR3 is TGTGCCAGCAGCTCCAGGGGAGACTATGGCTACACCTTC.

The chain joins TRBV12-5 to TRBJ1-1; D gene uncertain. Germline values: CDR1 LGHNT, CDR2 FRNRAP. CDR3 length: 16 residues. Trimming stripped 1 base from V and 4 bases from J, with 16 bases between. The CDR3 region has the DNA TGTGCTAGTGGTTTGGATGGCAGGCGGGGAGGCACTGAAGCTTTCTTT. This sequence encodes CASGLDGRRGGTEAFF.

The chain carries TRBV30 and TRBJ1-3, with 8 bases that match TRBD1. CDR1 and CDR2 (germline): GTSNPN, SVGIG (reference sequence). The CDR3 totals 15 residues. V shed 0 bases, J shed 3 bases, and the junction held 4 bases outside the gene matches. The CDR3 nucleotides are TGTGCCTGGAGTGTACGACAGGGGAGTGGAAACACCATATATTTT. This gives the protein CAWSVRQGSGNTIYF.

The CDR3 region has the DNA TGCGCCAGCAGTCATGGTACAGGGAATGAAAAACTGTTTTTT. Its protein is CASSHGTGNEKLFF. The gene calls are TRBV23-1 and TRBJ1-4; D possibly corresponds to TRBD1 (6 bases). TRBV23-1 qualifies as an ORF whose function is uncertain. The CDR3 is made up of 14 amino acids. V was shortened by 3 bases and J by 5 bases, with 10 bases between the two germline ends.

The chain is built from TRBV4-1 and TRBJ1-1, with 7 nucleotides matching TRBD1. Looked up from germline, CDR1 is MGHRA and CDR2 is YSYEKL. Losses at the gene ends were 0 bases for V and 4 bases for J; bases not matched to a gene: 17. The CDR3 totals 19 residues. The CDR3 protein is CASSQEYSGQLLPPTEAFF. CDR3 sequence (DNA): TGCGCCAGCAGCCAAGAATATTCGGGACAGCTTCTCCCTCCCACTGAAGCTTTCTTT.

This chain joins TRBV30 and TRBJ1-3; the D gene is possibly TRBD1 (5 bases). There are 15 residues in the CDR3. Per the germline V gene, CDR1 is GTSNPN and CDR2 is SVGIG (reference sequence). V was trimmed by 0 bases and J by 2 bases, leaving 11 bases between them. Written as DNA, the CDR3 is TGTGCCTGGAGTGTCGGGGGAACCCCTGGAAACACCATATATTTT. It specifies CAWSVGGTPGNTIYF.

The V call is TRBV27, the J call TRBJ2-7, with D uncertain. V was clipped by 10 bases and J by 3 bases, with 19 bases between them. The CDR3 length is 14 residues. Germline V lookup: CDR1 MNHEY, CDR2 SMNVEV (reference sequence). CDR3 in amino acids: CATGFADAFYEQYF. CDR3 bases: TGTGCCACTGGGTTTGCGGATGCCTTCTACGAGCAGTACTTC.

V and J are TRBV5-5 and TRBJ2-3; 12 nucleotides agree with TRBD2. The junction had 5 bases not matched to a gene; V was cut back by 4 bases and J by 2 bases. In germline, CDR1 is SGHKS, CDR2 YYEKEE (reference sequence). This CDR3 has 16 residues. The CDR3 spells CASSPRLAGDTDTQYF. CDR3 nucleotides: TGTGCCAGCAGCCCCCGACTAGCGGGAGACACAGATACGCAGTATTTT.

This clone was detected a few times. This chain connects TRBV7-2 to TRBJ1-5; D may be TRBD1 (6 bases). The CDR3 covers 15 residues. With 6 bases removed from V and 4 bases from J, the gap between germline ends came to 16 bases. Germline CDR1 SGHTA, CDR2 FQGNSA. CDR3 in DNA: TGTGCCAGCAGTGTATGGACAGCTTCTAATCAGCCCCAGCATTTT. This encodes CASSVWTASNQPQHF.

This clone was detected only a few times. The chain combines TRBV3-1 (or the pseudogene TRBV3-2) with TRBJ1-2; D is unresolved. CDR1 is LGHDT, CDR2 YNNKEL, per germline (reference sequence). The CDR3 totals 12 residues. Trimming cost V 3 bases and J 7 bases, with 9 bases left between them. The CDR3 spells CASSHQARGYTF. The CDR3 DNA is TGTGCCAGCAGCCATCAGGCGCGTGGCTACACCTTC.

This rearrangement joins TRBV9 to TRBJ2-2, with a weak D call TRBD1 (6 bases). This CDR3 is 14 amino acids long. Looked up from germline, CDR1 is SGDLS and CDR2 is YYNGEE. The germline V and J ends were trimmed by 3 bases and 6 bases, with 12 bases remaining between them. This CDR3 reads CASSGGPPSGELFF. The CDR3 nucleotides read TGTGCCAGCAGCGGGGGGCCCCCTTCCGGGGAGCTGTTTTTT.

A few counts support this clone. CDR3 nucleotides: TGTGCCAGCAGCGGTATGACAGGTCAAGAGCAGTACTTC. It specifies CASSGMTGQEQYF. The chain carries TRBV12-3 or TRBV12-4 and TRBJ2-7, with D perhaps matching TRBD1 (6 bases). Trimming stripped 6 bases from V and 7 bases from J, with 16 bases between. This CDR3 spans 13 amino acids.

This chain connects TRBV6-5 to TRBJ2-1, with D uncertain. Trimming removed 0 bases from V and 4 bases from J, with 10 bases in between. Germline CDR1 reads MNHEY; CDR2 reads SVGAGI. CDR3 length equals 15 residues. CDR3: CASSYSFDGYNEQFF. The CDR3 region has the DNA TGTGCCAGCAGTTACTCGTTTGACGGGTACAATGAGCAGTTCTTC.